This T cell receptor beta chain was identified in a study of CD8 T cells in ankylosing spondylitis. The CDR3 is 16 residues long. From germline, CDR1 is MNHEY and CDR2 SVGEGT. The V segment lost 6 bases and the J segment 5 bases; nucleotides outside the gene matches: 8. This clonotype was detected ten times or more. Each CDR3 protein is one row after TCRdb ran MiXCR on the 5' RACE reads. The sample consists of about 240,000 distinct CDR3 sequences, less than 10% of them appearing once. The chain links TRBV6-2 or TRBV6-3 to TRBJ2-1; 12 bases map to TRBD2. The material sequenced was blood, either unsorted or a sorted T cell fraction (not recorded which). The source of this sequence is a male donor with ankylosing spondylitis or in good health (not recorded which). CDR3 nucleotides: TGTGCCAGCAGGTGGGGGCTAGCGGGAGGGGACAATGAGCAGTTCTTC. This gives the protein CASRWGLAGGDNEQFF.